The next 8 T cell receptor beta chains were all read from a single sample in a study of blood T cell repertoires in COVID-19. Repertoires were generated with immunoSEQ multiplex PCR, while TCRdb's copy carries only in-frame clones and drops some. Among 300,000 to 400,000 clones listed, approximately 86% were seen once. Sequenced sample: peripheral blood. Receptor source: a human donor in a cohort sampled during active COVID-19.

The chain joins TRBV28 to TRBJ1-2; 9 bases line up with TRBD1. There are 13 residues in the CDR3. Germline trimming cut 7 bases from V and 2 bases from J; bases unmatched to any gene: 2. The germline V gene encodes CDR1 MDHEN and CDR2 SYDVKM. CDR3 residues: CASTGQGNYGYTF. CDR3 DNA sequence: TGTGCCAGCACCGGACAGGGGAACTATGGCTACACCTTC.

The chain has TRBV2 and TRBJ1-4; no clear D. Germline CDR1 SNHLY, CDR2 FYNNEI. The CDR3 extends over 13 amino acids. V was cut by 3 bases and J by 4 bases, with 6 bases left in between. The chain's CDR3 is CASSDGFNEKLFF. As DNA, the CDR3 is TGTGCCAGCAGTGACGGGTTTAATGAAAAACTGTTTTTT.

This clone is a singleton in its sample. Written as DNA, the CDR3 is TGCGCCAGCAGTGGACAGGGACTCCTGAATGGCTACACCTTC. It codes for CASSGQGLLNGYTF. The J gene is TRBJ1-2, the V gene TRBV10-2, with 7 bases that match TRBD1. Unmatched junction bases numbered 8, after V lost 4 bases and J lost 6 bases. From germline, CDR1 is WSHSY and CDR2 SAAADI. CDR3 length equals 14 residues.

The chain employs TRBV3-1 (or the pseudogene TRBV3-2) and TRBJ2-5, with a possible D match to TRBD2 (5 bases). The ends were cut back, 4 bases at V and 5 bases at J, with 11 bases in the middle. The CDR3 is 13 amino acids. The germline V gene has CDR1 LGHDT and CDR2 YNNKEL (reference sequence). CDR3 in amino acids: CASSRRRSETQYF. For the CDR3, the DNA is TGTGCCAGCAGCCGGCGGAGGTCGGAGACCCAGTACTTC.

V gene TRBV5-1 combines with J gene TRBJ2-3; tentatively, D is TRBD2 (7 bases). The germline V and J ends were trimmed by 6 bases and 5 bases, with 19 bases remaining between them. This CDR3 is 15 amino acids long. Germline CDR1 is SGHRS and CDR2 is YFSETQ. Here the CDR3 DNA reads TGCGCCAGCACCCTCGGCGGGGGCAGTCAAGATACGCAGTATTTT. Translation: CASTLGGGSQDTQYF. Looking up the rest from reference TRBV5-1 and TRBJ2-3 gives the full variable domain: KAGVTQTPRYLIKTRGQQVTLSCSPISGHRSVSWYQQTPGQGLQFLFEYFSETQRNKGNFPGRFSGRQFSNSRSEMNVSTLELGDSALYLCASTLGGGSQDTQYFGPGTRLTVL.

J is TRBJ2-2 and V is TRBV6-2 or TRBV6-3; the D gene is possibly TRBD1 (6 bases). The CDR3 runs 15 residues. In germline, CDR1 is MNHEY, CDR2 SVGEGT. Between the trimmed V and J ends, which lost 6 bases and 1 base, there was a span of 12 bases. CDR3 bases: TGTGCCAGCAGCCCCCAGGGGCTGAACACCGGGGAGCTGTTTTTT. Translated, it gives CASSPQGLNTGELFF.

The V call is TRBV4-1, the J call TRBJ2-2; TRBD1 matches at 7 bases. The V segment lost 3 bases and the J segment 3 bases; nucleotides outside the gene matches: 7. Germline V CDR1 and CDR2: MGHRA, YSYEKL. The CDR3 contains 16 residues. The CDR3 loop reads CASSHFHRGDTGELFF. In nucleotides, the CDR3 is TGCGCCAGCAGCCACTTCCACAGGGGCGACACCGGGGAGCTGTTTTTT.

V and J are TRBV7-2 and TRBJ2-5; 16 nucleotides agree with TRBD2. The V gene end was trimmed by 5 bases and the J gene end by 5 bases; junction bases not matched to a gene: 5. The CDR3 extends over 16 amino acids. The V gene's germline CDR1 is SGHTA and CDR2 FQGNSA. As DNA, the CDR3 is TGTGCCAGCAGCACGGGGACTAGCGGGAGGGTGGAGACCCAGTACTTC. Protein sequence: CASSTGTSGRVETQYF.